Listed below are T cell receptor beta chains from one sample, sequenced in a study of identical twins. TCRdb used MiXCR to reprocess the 5' RACE reads, holding one entry per CDR3 protein. The data show under 1 million distinct CDR3 sequences, 9% to 15% seen once. These same data were also listed under a study on yellow fever vaccine responses in identical twins.

Sequenced sample: PBMCs. These receptors originate from a woman in her late teens or twenties in good health. The CDR3 runs from the conserved cysteine through the conserved F or W. The D gene is left open where the match is weak. A row's size may be missing; if present it is once, few, many or a size class.

V: TRBV28
D: TRBD2
size: few
J: TRBJ2-7
length: 17
CDR3: CASSPIFPSGSPHEQYF
DNA: TGTGCCAGCAGTCCTATTTTCCCTAGCGGGAGCCCCCACGAGCAGTACTTC

V: TRBV2
D: NA
size: NA
J: TRBJ2-1
length: 13
CDR3: CAGREFSYNEQFF
DNA: TGTGCCGGCAGAGAGTTCTCCTACAATGAGCAGTTCTTC

V: TRBV6-1
D: NA
size: NA
J: TRBJ1-5
length: 13
CDR3: CASSPGAHQPQHF
DNA: TGTGCCAGCAGCCCAGGGGCCCATCAGCCCCAGCATTTT

V: TRBV28
D: TRBD2
size: few
J: TRBJ2-7
length: 17
CDR3: CASRRRGLAESSYEQYF
DNA: TGTGCCAGCAGACGCCGGGGACTAGCGGAGTCCTCCTACGAGCAGTACTTC

V: TRBV12-3/TRBV12-4
D: TRBD1
size: few
J: TRBJ1-1
length: 16
CDR3: CASSLQGYVEPNEAFF
DNA: TGTGCCAGCAGTCTACAGGGGTACGTCGAACCTAATGAAGCTTTCTTT

V: TRBV5-1
D: TRBD2
size: NA
J: TRBJ2-1
length: 16
CDR3: CASSLLQAGVGNEQFF
DNA: TGCGCCAGCAGCTTACTCCAAGCGGGGGTGGGGAATGAGCAGTTCTTC

V: TRBV12-3/TRBV12-4
D: TRBD1
size: many
J: TRBJ1-4
length: 13
CDR3: CASSGTGLEKLFF
DNA: TGTGCCAGCAGTGGGACAGGGTTAGAAAAACTGTTTTTT

V: TRBV6-1
D: TRBD2
size: many
J: TRBJ2-3
length: 14
CDR3: CASIDSGRTDTQYF
DNA: TGTGCCAGCATCGATAGCGGGAGGACGGATACGCAGTATTTT

V: TRBV19
D: NA
size: NA
J: TRBJ2-1
length: 17
CDR3: CASSILAAINSHNEQFF
DNA: TGTGCCAGTAGTATCTTGGCCGCTATCAACTCCCACAATGAGCAGTTCTTC

V: TRBV20-1
D: NA
size: NA
J: TRBJ2-3
length: 14
CDR3: CSARIGATTDTQYF
DNA: TGCAGTGCTAGAATAGGGGCTACCACAGATACGCAGTATTTT

V: TRBV3-1
D: NA
size: many
J: TRBJ1-2
length: 14
CDR3: CASRGNRVEYGYTF
DNA: TGTGCCAGCAGAGGTAACAGGGTTGAGTATGGCTACACCTTC

V: TRBV20-1
D: NA
size: many
J: TRBJ1-1
length: 11
CDR3: CSARDNTEAFF
DNA: TGCAGTGCTAGGGACAACACTGAAGCTTTCTTT

V: TRBV2
D: NA
size: few
J: TRBJ2-5
length: 12
CDR3: CASAVSQETQYF
DNA: TGTGCCAGCGCGGTTTCCCAAGAGACCCAGTACTTC

V: TRBV12-3/TRBV12-4
D: NA
size: few
J: TRBJ2-2
length: 14
CDR3: CASSLTAYTGELFF
DNA: TGTGCCAGCAGTTTAACGGCCTACACCGGGGAGCTGTTTTTT

V: TRBV14
D: NA
size: few
J: TRBJ2-3
length: 17
CDR3: CASSQVYEGLTTDTQYF
DNA: TGTGCCAGCAGCCAAGTTTATGAGGGCCTCACCACAGATACGCAGTATTTT

V: TRBV27
D: NA
size: NA
J: TRBJ2-7
length: 14
CDR3: CASSFRGVRGEQYF
DNA: TGTGCCAGCAGTTTCAGGGGGGTTCGAGGCGAGCAGTACTTC

V: TRBV6-2/TRBV6-3
D: NA
size: few
J: TRBJ2-5
length: 12
CDR3: CASSYNLETQYF
DNA: TGTGCCAGCAGTTATAATTTGGAGACCCAGTACTTC

V: TRBV27
D: NA
size: few
J: TRBJ2-7
length: 16
CDR3: CASSHLRLASSYEQYF
DNA: TGTGCCAGCAGTCACCTAAGGCTAGCCTCCTCCTACGAGCAGTACTTC

V: TRBV12-3/TRBV12-4
D: NA
size: few
J: TRBJ2-7
length: 13
CDR3: CASSLGLRDEQYF
DNA: TGTGCCAGCAGTTTGGGGCTAAGGGACGAGCAGTACTTC

V: TRBV20-1
D: TRBD1
size: NA
J: TRBJ1-1
length: 18
CDR3: CSARGISADRGMNTEAFF
DNA: TGCAGTGCTAGAGGAATCTCGGCGGACAGGGGAATGAACACTGAAGCTTTCTTT

V: TRBV27
D: TRBD2
size: few
J: TRBJ2-1
length: 16
CDR3: CASSQIAGGPGNEQFF
DNA: TGTGCCAGCAGTCAAATAGCGGGGGGGCCGGGCAATGAGCAGTTCTTC

V: TRBV5-1
D: TRBD1
size: NA
J: TRBJ2-3
length: 18
CDR3: CASSRTTAGQGSTDTQYF
DNA: TGCGCCAGCAGCCGCACAACGGCTGGACAGGGAAGCACAGATACGCAGTATTTT

V: TRBV28
D: NA
size: NA
J: TRBJ2-5
length: 17
CDR3: CASQTSTIINSEETQYF
DNA: TGTGCCAGCCAAACCTCCACAATAATAAACAGCGAAGAGACCCAGTACTTC

V: TRBV15
D: NA
size: NA
J: TRBJ2-7
length: 16
CDR3: CATSRRAEGVRFEQYF
DNA: TGTGCCACCAGCAGGCGTGCGGAAGGGGTACGGTTCGAGCAGTACTTC

V: TRBV28
D: NA
size: few
J: TRBJ1-5
length: 15
CDR3: CASSYRVLANQPQHF
DNA: TGTGCCAGCAGTTACCGGGTCCTGGCGAATCAGCCCCAGCATTTT

V: TRBV12-3/TRBV12-4
D: NA
size: NA
J: TRBJ1-2
length: 13
CDR3: CASRTSRNYGYTF
DNA: TGTGCCAGCAGGACGAGCCGGAACTATGGCTACACCTTC

V: TRBV5-1
D: NA
size: NA
J: TRBJ2-7
length: 16
CDR3: CASSTTPRGPGYEQYF
DNA: TGCGCCAGCAGCACGACCCCCCGGGGTCCCGGCTACGAGCAGTACTTC

V: TRBV28
D: TRBD2
size: NA
J: TRBJ2-2
length: 14
CDR3: CASSLSGIAGELFF
DNA: TGTGCCAGCAGTCTAAGCGGGATAGCCGGGGAGCTGTTTTTT

V: TRBV6-2/TRBV6-3
D: TRBD2
size: few
J: TRBJ2-7
length: 18
CDR3: CASSQAGLAGSSSYEQYF
DNA: TGTGCCAGCAGCCAGGCGGGACTAGCGGGGTCAAGCTCCTACGAGCAGTACTTC

V: TRBV20-1
D: TRBD1
size: few
J: TRBJ2-1
length: 13
CDR3: CSATTGAYNEQFF
DNA: TGCAGTGCTACCACAGGGGCCTACAATGAGCAGTTCTTC

V: TRBV11-3
D: NA
size: many
J: TRBJ1-3
length: 15
CDR3: CASSSGLISGNTIYF
DNA: TGTGCCAGCAGCTCGGGACTGATCTCTGGAAACACCATATATTTT

V: TRBV12-3/TRBV12-4
D: TRBD2
size: NA
J: TRBJ2-1
length: 14
CDR3: CASSLTSGSPEQFF
DNA: TGTGCCAGCAGTTTAACTAGCGGGAGCCCTGAGCAGTTCTTC

V: TRBV4-1
D: TRBD2
size: many
J: TRBJ2-3
length: 16
CDR3: CASSSRTSGRTDTQYF
DNA: TGCGCCAGCAGCTCCCGGACTAGCGGGAGAACAGATACGCAGTATTTT

V: TRBV10-3
D: NA
size: many
J: TRBJ1-1
length: 14
CDR3: CAITPLERNTEAFF
DNA: TGTGCCATTACCCCCTTGGAACGGAACACTGAAGCTTTCTTT

V: TRBV29-1
D: NA
size: few
J: TRBJ2-7
length: 13
CDR3: CSVADSHSYEQYF
DNA: TGCAGCGTTGCGGACAGCCATTCCTACGAGCAGTACTTC

V: TRBV12-3/TRBV12-4
D: TRBD2
size: many
J: TRBJ2-7
length: 16
CDR3: CASSAGGAGAPYEQYF
DNA: TGTGCCAGCAGTGCGGGGGGGGCGGGAGCCCCTTACGAGCAGTACTTC

V: TRBV29-1
D: NA
size: few
J: TRBJ2-1
length: 18
CDR3: CSVEEFRSLQGTGNEQFF
DNA: TGCAGCGTTGAAGAGTTTCGGTCGTTACAGGGCACAGGCAATGAGCAGTTCTTC

V: TRBV27
D: TRBD1
size: NA
J: TRBJ2-7
length: 14
CDR3: CASSINRGSYEQYF
DNA: TGTGCCAGCAGTATAAACAGGGGGTCCTACGAGCAGTACTTC

V: TRBV28
D: NA
size: NA
J: TRBJ2-7
length: 11
CDR3: CASTFSGEQYF
DNA: TGTGCCAGCACATTCTCTGGCGAGCAGTACTTC

V: TRBV10-3
D: NA
size: few
J: TRBJ2-3
length: 13
CDR3: CAVQGSRTDTQYF
DNA: TGTGCCGTGCAGGGATCACGCACAGATACGCAGTATTTT

V: TRBV10-3
D: NA
size: few
J: TRBJ2-1
length: 16
CDR3: CAISETALSSYNEQFF
DNA: TGTGCCATCAGTGAGACAGCGTTGAGCTCCTACAATGAGCAGTTCTTC

V: TRBV11-2
D: TRBD1
size: NA
J: TRBJ2-5
length: 16
CDR3: CASSLVGQGIQETQYF
DNA: TGTGCCAGCAGCTTAGTAGGACAGGGGATCCAAGAGACCCAGTACTTC

V: TRBV13
D: NA
size: few
J: TRBJ2-1
length: 11
CDR3: CASSGSAEQFF
DNA: TGTGCCAGCAGCGGTTCGGCGGAGCAGTTCTTC

V: TRBV29-1
D: TRBD1
size: few
J: TRBJ2-7
length: 14
CDR3: CSVEDPRGRNEQYF
DNA: TGCAGCGTTGAAGACCCCAGGGGGCGGAACGAGCAGTACTTC